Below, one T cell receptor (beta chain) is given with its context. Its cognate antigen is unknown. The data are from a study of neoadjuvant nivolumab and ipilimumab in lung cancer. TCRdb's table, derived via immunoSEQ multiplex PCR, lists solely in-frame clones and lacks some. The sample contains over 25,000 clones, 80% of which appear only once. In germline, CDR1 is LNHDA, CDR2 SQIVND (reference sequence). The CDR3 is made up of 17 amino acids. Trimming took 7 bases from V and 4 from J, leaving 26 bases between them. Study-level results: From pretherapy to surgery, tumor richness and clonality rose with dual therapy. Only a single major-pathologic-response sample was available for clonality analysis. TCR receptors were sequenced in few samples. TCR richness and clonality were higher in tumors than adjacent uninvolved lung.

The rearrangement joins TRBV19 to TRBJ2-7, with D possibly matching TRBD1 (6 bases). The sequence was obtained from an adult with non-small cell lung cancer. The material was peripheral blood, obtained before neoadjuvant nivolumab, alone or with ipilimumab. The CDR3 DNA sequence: TGTGCCAGTACCACACTCATTTGGACAGTTTTGGCTTACGAGCAGTACTTC. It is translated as CASTTLIWTVLAYEQYF.